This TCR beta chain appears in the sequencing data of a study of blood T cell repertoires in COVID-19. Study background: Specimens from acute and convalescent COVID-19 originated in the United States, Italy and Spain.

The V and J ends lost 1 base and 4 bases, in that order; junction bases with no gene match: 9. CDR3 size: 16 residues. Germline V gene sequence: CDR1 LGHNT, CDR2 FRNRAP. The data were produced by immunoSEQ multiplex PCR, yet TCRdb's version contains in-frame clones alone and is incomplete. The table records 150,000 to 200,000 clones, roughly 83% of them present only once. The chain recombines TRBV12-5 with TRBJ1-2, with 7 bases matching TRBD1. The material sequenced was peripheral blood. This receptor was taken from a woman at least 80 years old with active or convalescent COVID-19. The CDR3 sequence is CASGLAAATGIYGYTF. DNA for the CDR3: TGTGCTAGTGGTTTGGCCGCCGCGACAGGGATCTATGGCTACACCTTC. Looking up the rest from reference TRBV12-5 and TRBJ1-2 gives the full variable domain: DARVTQTPRHKVTEMGQEVTMRCQPILGHNTVFWYRQTMMQGLELLAYFRNRAPLDDSGMPKDRFSAEMPDATLATLKIQPSEPRDSAVYFCASGLAAATGIYGYTFGSGTRLTVV.